There are a few counts of the clone carrying this TCR beta chain. What it recognizes is unknown. CDR1 and CDR2 (germline): SGHTA, FQGNSA. The CDR3 covers 14 residues. V was cut by 1 base and J by 5 bases, with 9 bases left in between. Treatment denoted: approximately nine-day PBMC culture with coronavirus spike peptide pools or control peptides (ViraFEST assay). Once peptide pools had expanded antigen-specific T cells, ViraFEST sequenced TCRs. Healthy people given the vaccine had no prior SARS-CoV-2 infection (nucleocapsid antibodies were negative before and after vaccination). Once obtained from cultured CD4+ T cells, the DNA was sequenced using the Oncomine TCR Beta short-read assay. MiXCR, run by TCRdb on the PCR reads, gives a single entry per CDR3 protein. The sample consists of 25,000 to 30,000 distinct CDR3 sequences, approximately 60% of them appearing once. This sample is part of a study of vaccination and CD4 T cells after COVID-19.

This receptor was taken from a human donor who received a COVID-19 vaccine. The gene calls are TRBV7-2 and TRBJ2-1, with D unresolved. The source was CD4+ T cells from blood, cultured in vitro, collected after SARS-CoV-2 vaccination. For the CDR3, the DNA is TGTGCCAGCAGCTTAGTGTCCTTTAACAATGAGCAGTTCTTC. Amino acid sequence: CASSLVSFNNEQFF.